Listed here are 14 T cell receptor beta chains from one sample, sequenced in a study of post-analysis software for immune sequencing data. Which antigens these TCRs recognize remains unknown. Study-wide points: Patients used a handful of TRBV segments, including TRBV5-6, TRBV5-1 and TRBV20-1, more often than controls.

Included in the TCR beta cDNA libraries were unique molecular identifiers. TCRdb reprocessed the PCR reads with MiXCR, giving one entry per CDR3 protein. The table lists hundreds of thousands of distinct CDR3 sequences, approximately 53% of them singletons. Material: blood. The receptors derive from a girl between 5 and 17 years old with multiple sclerosis.

The chain combines TRBV7-3 with TRBJ2-5; D is undetermined. Judging by the DNA end, TRBJ2-7 fits better; the J call may be wrong. Germline-derived CDR1 and CDR2 are SGHTA and FQGTGA. There are 13 residues in the CDR3. CDR3 protein: CASSAQPPDEQYF. The CDR3 bases are TGTGCCAGCAGCGCCCAACCCCCGGACGAGCAGTACTTC.

V is TRBV5-1 and J is TRBJ2-1; tentatively, D is TRBD1 (5 bases). Per germline, CDR1 SGHRS and CDR2 YFSETQ. V was pared by 4 bases and J by 0 bases, with 17 bases between. This CDR3 has 17 amino acids. In DNA, the CDR3 is TGCGCCAGCAGCCTGAATGGGGCACCTAGCTCCTACAATGAGCAGTTCTTC. This translates into CASSLNGAPSSYNEQFF. The full variable domain, rest sourced from reference TRBV5-1 and TRBJ2-1, is KAGVTQTPRYLIKTRGQQVTLSCSPISGHRSVSWYQQTPGQGLQFLFEYFSETQRNKGNFPGRFSGRQFSNSRSEMNVSTLELGDSALYLCASSLNGAPSSYNEQFFGPGTRLTVL.

Regarding this clonotype: Germline is not matched at one junction end, which may reflect a read error. The V call is TRBV5-1, the J call TRBJ1-2, with 7 bases aligning to TRBD1. This CDR3 comprises 12 residues. CDR1 and CDR2 (germline): SGHRS, YFSETQ. CDR3 DNA: TGCGCCGGCAGCCCGACAGGGCATGGCTACACCTTC. Protein sequence: CAGSPTGHGYTF.

The CDR3 region is CASSSLTRHGEQLEEKLFF. The DNA for the CDR3 is TGCGCCAGCAGTTCCCTGACTAGACACGGTGAGCAGTTAGAGGAAAAACTGTTTTTT. This chain links TRBV4-1 with TRBJ1-4; no clear D. The CDR3 runs 19 residues. Looked up from germline, CDR1 is MGHRA and CDR2 is YSYEKL. The V gene lost 6 bases and the J gene lost 8 bases, with 31 bases spanning the gap.

This clonotype was counted between two and nine times. A junction boundary mismatches the germline segment, possibly from a read error. This chain links TRBV6-1 with TRBJ2-1; 12 positions agree with TRBD2. From germline, CDR1 is MNHNS and CDR2 SASEGT. The CDR3 runs to 16 residues. The DNA of the CDR3 is TGTGCCGGCAGTGAATGGACTAGCGGGGCTTACAATGAGCAGTTCTTC. Residues: CAGSEWTSGAYNEQFF.

V is TRBV18 and J is TRBJ2-1; 9 bases map to TRBD2. The CDR3 contains 16 residues. Germline V gene lookup returns CDR1 KGHSH and CDR2 LQKENI. The ends lost 1 base at V and 0 bases at J; junction bases unmatched: 1. The DNA for the CDR3 is TGTGCCAGCTCACCACAAGCGGGAGGCTCCTACAATGAGCAGTTCTTC. This gives the protein CASSPQAGGSYNEQFF. The full variable domain, with the rest looked up from reference TRBV18 and TRBJ2-1, is NAGVMQNPRHLVRRRGQEARLRCSPMKGHSHVYWYRQLPEEGLKFMVYLQKENIIDESGMPKERFSAEFPKEGPSILRIQQVVRGDSAAYFCASSPQAGGSYNEQFFGPGTRLTVL.

This chain joins TRBV7-3 and TRBJ2-3, with 8 bases fitting TRBD1. The CDR3 is 15 residues long. V was clipped by 4 bases and J by 2 bases; unmatched bases: 5. CDR1 and CDR2 (germline): SGHTA, FQGTGA. The chain's CDR3 is CASSSTGGYTDTQYF. The CDR3 nucleotides are TGTGCCAGCAGCTCCACAGGGGGTTACACAGATACGCAGTATTTT.

This chain connects TRBV29-1 to TRBJ2-7; D may be TRBD1 or TRBD2 (5 bases each). The J call is in doubt because the DNA end fits TRBJ2-1 better. The CDR3 covers 11 residues. Germline-derived CDR1 and CDR2 are SQVTM and ANQGSEA. The chain's CDR3 is CSAVGTYEQFF. The CDR3 nucleotides read TGCAGCGCTGTTGGGACCTATGAGCAGTTCTTC.

This clonotype was observed a few times. V usage is TRBV29-1 and J usage is TRBJ1-1; D is ambiguous. V dropped 7 bases and J dropped 1 base, with 13 bases sitting between them. The germline V gene encodes CDR1 SQVTM and CDR2 ANQGSEA. This CDR3 has 13 amino acids. The CDR3 bases are TGCAGCGCTCTACACGCTAGGAACACTGAAGCTTTCTTT. Translated: CSALHARNTEAFF. The full variable domain, with the rest looked up from reference TRBV29-1 and TRBJ1-1, is SAVISQKPSRDICQRGTSLTIQCQVDSQVTMMFWYRQQPGQSLTLIATANQGSEATYESGFVIDKFPISRPNLTFSTLTVSNMSPEDSSIYLCSALHARNTEAFFGQGTRLTVV.

The rearrangement links TRBV4-1 to TRBJ1-2; tentatively, D is TRBD1 (5 bases). CDR3 length equals 15 residues. Trimming stripped 4 bases from V and 4 bases from J, with 16 bases between. CDR1 is MGHRA and CDR2 is YSYEKL in the germline V gene. Here the CDR3 DNA reads TGCGCCAGCAGCCCTCTGGGACTCGCCTCCTATGGCTACACCTTC. It codes for CASSPLGLASYGYTF.

A word on this clonotype: This could be a read error, since a much larger clone is one nucleotide away. The chain links TRBV10-3 to TRBJ2-7; D unclear. Germline V gene lookup returns CDR1 ENHRY and CDR2 SYGVKD. CDR3 length equals 14 residues. The ends were cut back, 0 bases at V and 12 bases at J, with 18 bases in the middle. DNA of the CDR3: TGTGCCATCAGTGAGTCAGGGATAGGCGAGACCCTGTACTTC. This translates into CAISESGIGETLYF.

The chain employs TRBV5-1 and TRBJ2-3; D is unclear. The CDR3 contains 15 residues. Germline V gene data show CDR1 as SGHRS and CDR2 as YFSETQ. Trimming pared 0 bases from V and 3 bases from J, leaving 11 bases between. CDR3 region: CASSLGRGLTDTQYF. CDR3 DNA: TGCGCCAGCAGCTTGGGGCGCGGATTGACAGATACGCAGTATTTT. Looking up the rest from reference TRBV5-1 and TRBJ2-3 gives the full variable domain: KAGVTQTPRYLIKTRGQQVTLSCSPISGHRSVSWYQQTPGQGLQFLFEYFSETQRNKGNFPGRFSGRQFSNSRSEMNVSTLELGDSALYLCASSLGRGLTDTQYFGPGTRLTVL.

The sample holds a few counts of this clonotype. The CDR3 nucleotides read TGCAGTGCTAGAGATCCGAGGGGGCGGGGTGGCTACACCTTC. This encodes CSARDPRGRGGYTF. V gene TRBV20-1 combines with J gene TRBJ1-2, with 7 bases matching TRBD1. With V trimmed by 0 bases and J by 7 bases, 8 bases remained unmatched. The CDR3 totals 14 residues. In germline, CDR1 is DFQATT, CDR2 SNEGSKA (reference sequence).

This sequence joins TRBV6-6 and TRBJ1-1, with D unresolved. Germline V gene data show CDR1 as MNHNY and CDR2 as SVGAGI (reference sequence). The CDR3 has 14 amino acids. The germline V and J ends were trimmed by 0 bases and 4 bases, with 9 bases remaining between them. The CDR3, as DNA: TGTGCCAGCAGTTACTCCCGATGGGGCACTGAAGCTTTCTTT. This sequence encodes CASSYSRWGTEAFF.